The clone carrying this T cell receptor beta chain was seen only a few times. The sample comes from a study of T cells after yellow fever vaccination. Conversion of TCR transcripts into cDNA relied on 5'RACE template switching, which added a universal primer site and UMIs. MiXCR, applied by TCRdb to the 5' RACE reads, yields one record per CDR3 protein. The top ten hold around 14% of the sample, which has hundreds of thousands of distinct CDR3 sequences, roughly an eighth seen once. The TCR was taken from a man aged 25-40 years who received the YFV17D yellow fever vaccine. The sequences come from PBMCs, collected on the day of the yellow fever booster vaccination.

In DNA form, the CDR3 reads TGTGCCAGCAGCTTACGAGGGTTGGGGCAAGAGACCCAGTACTTC. It yields the protein CASSLRGLGQETQYF. The chain is built from TRBV7-2 and TRBJ2-5; possibly TRBD2 for D (5 bases). Trimming stripped 2 bases from V and 2 bases from J, with 12 bases between. The CDR3 runs to 15 residues. CDR1 and CDR2 (germline): SGHTA, FQGNSA.